This is a list of T cell receptor beta chains from one sample in a study of blood T cell repertoires in COVID-19. Some clones are missing from TCRdb's copy, which holds only in-frame ones; the method was immunoSEQ multiplex PCR. The data contain about 180,000 clones, roughly 88% of them singletons. Specimen: PBMCs or T cells enriched from blood (not recorded which). The receptors were sampled from a woman in her twenties or thirties who had recovered from COVID-19. CDR3s leave out the opening cysteine and the closing phenylalanine or tryptophan.

cdr3_aa: ASSPASGSALDTGELF; j_call: TRBJ2-2; v_call: TRBV9
cdr3_aa: ASSAAWSGSINEQF; j_call: TRBJ2-1; v_call: TRBV5-1
cdr3_aa: ASRTGGSGNTIY; j_call: TRBJ1-3; v_call: TRBV28
cdr3_aa: ASVSGRAFSTDTQY; j_call: TRBJ2-3; v_call: TRBV2
cdr3_aa: ASSMLLQGSREQY; j_call: TRBJ2-7; v_call: TRBV19
cdr3_aa: ASTEPLGTSPNEQF; j_call: TRBJ2-1; v_call: TRBV7-9
cdr3_aa: SVWGASETQY; j_call: TRBJ2-5; v_call: TRBV29-1
cdr3_aa: ASTSGGYNEQF; j_call: TRBJ2-1; v_call: TRBV6-5
cdr3_aa: ASRGLADYEQY; j_call: TRBJ2-7; v_call: TRBV6-5
cdr3_aa: ASGSGGFNSPLH; j_call: TRBJ1-6; v_call: TRBV25-1
cdr3_aa: ASSPSSGTNEKLF; j_call: TRBJ1-4; v_call: TRBV18
cdr3_aa: ASSVNSGSSYNEQF; j_call: TRBJ2-1; v_call: TRBV19
cdr3_aa: ASRTRREGHPYEQY; j_call: TRBJ2-7; v_call: TRBV28
cdr3_aa: ASKEGQGAPYGYT; j_call: TRBJ1-2; v_call: TRBV2
cdr3_aa: ASSLEATSGSEQY; j_call: TRBJ2-7; v_call: TRBV28
cdr3_aa: ASGGGVGYEQY; j_call: TRBJ2-7; v_call: TRBV19
cdr3_aa: ASNNGRALSNEQF; j_call: TRBJ2-1; v_call: TRBV28
cdr3_aa: ASTRGPNEKLF; j_call: TRBJ1-4; v_call: TRBV2
cdr3_aa: ASSFLSGSYEQY; j_call: TRBJ2-7; v_call: TRBV28
cdr3_aa: SVDGSYGYT; j_call: TRBJ1-2; v_call: TRBV29-1
cdr3_aa: ASSVRLAGNEQF; j_call: TRBJ2-1; v_call: TRBV2
cdr3_aa: ASSRATGNYEQY; j_call: TRBJ2-7; v_call: TRBV4-1
cdr3_aa: ASSLAGGGTLLHEQY; j_call: TRBJ2-7; v_call: TRBV7-9
cdr3_aa: ATSDSQQGKGTQY; j_call: TRBJ2-3; v_call: TRBV24-1
cdr3_aa: ASRFGGSISNQPQH; j_call: TRBJ1-5; v_call: TRBV28
cdr3_aa: ASSSSNIQY; j_call: TRBJ2-4; v_call: TRBV4-1
cdr3_aa: ASSLKARDTEAF; j_call: TRBJ1-1; v_call: TRBV11-2
cdr3_aa: ASSIFGQLANYGYT; j_call: TRBJ1-2; v_call: TRBV19
cdr3_aa: ASSLLSGELF; j_call: TRBJ2-2; v_call: TRBV27
cdr3_aa: ASSLWTGVYEQY; j_call: TRBJ2-7; v_call: TRBV5-8